The subject of this entry is one T cell receptor beta chain. The CDR3 is 14 residues long. With 5 bases removed from V and 8 bases from J, the gap between germline ends came to 18 bases. Per germline, CDR1 LNHNV and CDR2 YYDKDF (reference sequence). The data derive from a study of CD8+ T cells in alopecia areata. Study in general: The protocol delivered tofacitinib for 6 to 18 months, then withdrew it for 6 months.

Sequencing templates came from extracted RNA that was reverse transcribed into cDNA. The repertoire was sequenced with immunoSEQ multiplex PCR; TCRdb's copy has only in-frame clones and lacks some. This table has more than 200,000 clones, roughly 69% appearing once. The chain couples TRBV15 to TRBJ1-2; possible D gene TRBD1, 5 bases. The source is a human donor with alopecia areata. Sequences were derived from CD4+ T cells sorted from blood, sampled at week 0. The CDR3 here is CATSPANPRGGYTF. Here the CDR3 DNA reads TGTGCCACCAGCCCAGCTAACCCTAGGGGAGGCTACACCTTC. The full variable domain, rest sourced from reference TRBV15 and TRBJ1-2, is DAMVIQNPRYQVTQFGKPVTLSCSQTLNHNVMYWYQQKSSQAPKLLFHYYDKDFNNEADTPDNFQSRRPNTSFCFLDIRSPGLGDTAMYLCATSPANPRGGYTFGSGTRLTVV.